This entry lists 31 T cell receptor beta chains sequenced from one sample in a study of memory CD4+ T cells and cytomegalovirus serostatus (dated by TCRdb to about 2019). A FACSAria II was used to sort memory CD4+ T cells, defined as single viable CD3+CD4+CD8-CD45RO+ cells. Library method: the immunoSEQ multiplex PCR assay. TCRdb re-hosts the immuneACCESS table, in-frame sequences only. Its copies lack some clones; in the studies checked, an unresolved V gene accounts for under half of them, and the cause for the rest is not known. The sample table shows tens of thousands of clones, and about 73% are seen once. The top ten constitute about 0.64% of the sample. The sequenced material came from memory CD4+ T cells from blood. The receptors were gathered from an adult in good health and CMV-seronegative.

The V and J genes are TRBV20-1 and TRBJ2-7; perhaps D is TRBD1 or TRBD2 (5 bases each). From germline, CDR1 is DFQATT and CDR2 SNEGSKA (reference sequence). V was clipped by 3 bases and J by 3 bases, with 6 bases between them. This CDR3 is built from 11 residues. The CDR3 DNA sequence: TGCAGTGCTAGGGGGGACTACGAGCAGTACTTC. Residues: CSARGDYEQYF.

A single count supports this clone. The chain joins TRBV19 to TRBJ2-1; D is unresolved. Germline assignment: CDR1 LNHDA and CDR2 SQIVND (reference sequence). This CDR3 has 11 amino acids. The ends were cut back, 8 bases at V and 10 bases at J, with 12 bases in the middle. CDR3: CASGKAGEQFF. CDR3 in DNA: TGTGCCAGTGGCAAGGCTGGCGAGCAGTTCTTC.

V is TRBV5-4 and J is TRBJ1-5, with TRBD1 identical over 10 bases. CDR1 is SGHNT, CDR2 YYREEE, per germline (reference sequence). CDR3 length: 15 residues. V shed 3 bases, J shed 3 bases, and the junction held 3 bases outside the gene matches. The CDR3 coding sequence is TGTGCCAGCAGCTATGGACAGGGGGACAATCAGCCCCAGCATTTT. As protein: CASSYGQGDNQPQHF.

As for this clone: A read error may account for a junction end that differs from germline. The chain has TRBV11-3 and TRBJ2-3; 7 bases align to TRBD2. The germline CDR1 and CDR2 sequences are SGHNT and YENEEA. The CDR3 extends over 17 amino acids. In nucleotides, the CDR3 is TGTGCCAGCTCGCGGCTGGGTGCCGGCGGGAGAGGAGATACACAGTATTTT. Translation: CASSRLGAGGRGDTQYF.

A word on this clone: One end of the junction is discordant with germline, which a read error may explain. The chain carries TRBV30 and TRBJ1-2; possibly TRBD1 for D (6 bases). The CDR3 is 11 amino acids. CDR1 and CDR2 from the germline V gene are GTSNPN and SVGIG (reference sequence). CDR3 in DNA: TGTGCCTGTGGCCGGGACAACAAACTATGCTTC. Protein: CACGRDNKLCF. The full variable domain, completed using reference TRBV30 and TRBJ1-2, is SQTIHQWPATLVQPVGSPLSLECTVEGTSNPNLYWYRQAAGRGLQLLFYSVGIGQISSEVPQNLSASRPQDRQFILSSKKLLLSDSGFYLCACGRDNKLCFGSGTRLTVV.

The rearrangement uses TRBV6-5 and TRBJ1-5; D unclear. Trimming removed 0 bases at V and 5 bases at J, with 5 bases between. Germline CDR1 and CDR2: MNHEY and SVGAGI. The CDR3 runs 13 residues. For the CDR3, the DNA is TGTGCCAGCAGTTACTCGTCTTATCAGCCCCAGCATTTT. Translated, it gives CASSYSSYQPQHF.

The V gene is TRBV7-3, the J gene TRBJ1-1; 7 bases fit TRBD1. This CDR3 has 14 residues. Germline CDR1 and CDR2: SGHTA and FQGTGA. Trimming at V came to 5 bases and at J to 1 base, leaving 4 bases not matched to a gene. The CDR3 protein is CASSEHRGNTEAFF. Written as DNA, the CDR3 is TGTGCCAGCAGCGAGCACAGGGGGAACACTGAAGCTTTCTTT.

The V call is TRBV27, the J call TRBJ2-2; D is undetermined. Germline V CDR1 and CDR2: MNHEY, SMNVEV (reference sequence). The V gene lost 6 bases and the J gene lost 4 bases, with 12 bases spanning the gap. The CDR3 is made up of 14 amino acids. For the CDR3, the DNA is TGTGCCAGCAGATCTGGGCCAGTCACCGGGGAGCTGTTTTTT. It specifies CASRSGPVTGELFF.

V is TRBV7-2 and J is TRBJ2-7; 10 bases align to TRBD2. The CDR3 consists of 15 residues. The trim removed 1 base at V and 3 bases at J, leaving 3 bases unmatched. The germline V gene has CDR1 SGHTA and CDR2 FQGNSA. The CDR3, as DNA: TGTGCCAGCAGCTTAGGACTAGCGGGCCTCTACGAGCAGTACTTC. Translating it yields CASSLGLAGLYEQYF.

This chain uses TRBV5-1 with TRBJ2-7; TRBD2 matches 9 bases. The V gene end was trimmed by 4 bases and the J gene end by 2 bases; junction bases not matched to a gene: 13. This CDR3 spans 17 amino acids. Germline V gives CDR1 SGHRS, CDR2 YFSETQ. The DNA of the CDR3 is TGCGCCAGCAGCCCTTTCCCCTCTAGCGGGACGACCTACGAGCAGTACTTC. It encodes CASSPFPSSGTTYEQYF.

V gene TRBV15 combines with J gene TRBJ2-1; D may be TRBD1 (5 bases). The CDR3 spans 13 residues. Trimming stripped 5 bases from V and 7 bases from J, with 12 bases between. Per the germline V gene, CDR1 is LNHNV and CDR2 is YYDKDF (reference sequence). In DNA, the CDR3 is TGTGCCACCAGCCCCGGACCAGGGAATGAGCAGTTCTTC. This translates into CATSPGPGNEQFF.

V is TRBV30 and J is TRBJ2-1; 10 nucleotides align to TRBD1. The CDR3 runs 19 residues. Germline CDR1 reads GTSNPN; CDR2 reads SVGIG (reference sequence). After removal of 3 bases from V and 0 bases from J, the junction contained 14 bases not matched to a gene. The CDR3 is CAWSPGQGNFGNSYNEQFF. Here the CDR3 DNA reads TGTGCCTGGAGCCCGGGACAGGGGAATTTTGGGAACTCCTACAATGAGCAGTTCTTC.

This chain connects TRBV29-1 to TRBJ2-2; D is undetermined. Germline CDR1 is SQVTM and CDR2 is ANQGSEA. The CDR3 is 12 amino acids. With 5 bases removed from V and 4 bases from J, the gap between germline ends came to 8 bases. CDR3 residues: CSVRLLTGELFF. The CDR3 DNA sequence: TGCAGCGTTCGACTTCTCACCGGGGAGCTGTTTTTT.

The V call is TRBV14, the J call TRBJ2-7; no clear D. Germline V lookup: CDR1 SGHDN, CDR2 FVKESK. This CDR3 is built from 14 residues. Trimming shortened V by 3 bases and J by 1 base, and 10 bases separated the two germline ends. The CDR3 DNA is TGTGCCAGCAGCCAGGACGGGCCTTCCTACGAGCAGTACTTC. Its translation: CASSQDGPSYEQYF.

This chain links TRBV25-1 with TRBJ2-1; D is tentatively TRBD1 or TRBD2 (5 bases each). Trimming removed 3 bases at V and 5 bases at J, with 5 bases between. CDR1 is MGHDK, CDR2 SYGVNS, per germline. There are 12 residues in the CDR3. CDR3 coding DNA: TGTGCCAGCAGTGAGGGACACAATGAGCAGTTCTTC. It is translated as CASSEGHNEQFF. The complete variable domain, with remaining parts taken from reference TRBV25-1 and TRBJ2-1, reads EADIYQTPRYLVIGTGKKITLECSQTMGHDKMYWYQQDPGMELHLIHYSYGVNSTEKGDLSSESTVSRIRTEHFPLTLESARPSHTSQYLCASSEGHNEQFFGPGTRLTVL.

This clone has just one count. The V and J genes are TRBV2 and TRBJ2-3; D gene ambiguous. The length of the CDR3 is 14 residues. Trimming stripped 6 bases from V and 1 base from J, with 11 bases between. Looked up from germline, CDR1 is SNHLY and CDR2 is FYNNEI. CDR3 in amino acids: CASSLVLRTDTQYF. DNA for the CDR3: TGTGCCAGCAGCTTAGTACTCCGCACAGATACGCAGTATTTT. Based on the CDR3 plus reference TRBV2 and TRBJ2-3, the full variable domain is EPEVTQTPSHQVTQMGQEVILRCVPISNHLYFYWYRQILGQKVEFLVSFYNNEISEKSEIFDDQFSVERPDGSNFTLKIRSTKLEDSAMYFCASSLVLRTDTQYFGPGTRLTVL.

The chain recombines TRBV27 with TRBJ2-4; a possible D gene is TRBD2 (5 bases). Trimming pared 5 bases from V and 0 bases from J, leaving 11 bases between. CDR1 is MNHEY and CDR2 is SMNVEV in the germline V gene (reference sequence). The CDR3 runs to 15 residues. CDR3 in amino acids: CASSTSGLAKNIQYF. The CDR3 nucleotides read TGTGCCAGCAGTACCAGCGGTCTAGCCAAAAACATTCAGTACTTC.

The rearrangement joins TRBV2 to TRBJ2-7; unclear D gene. Germline lookup yields CDR1 SNHLY and CDR2 FYNNEI. The CDR3 length is 13 residues. Trimming pared 5 bases from V and 2 bases from J, leaving 10 bases between. The CDR3 spells CASSFAGPYEQYF. In DNA form, the CDR3 reads TGTGCCAGCAGTTTTGCCGGGCCCTACGAGCAGTACTTC.

This clone occurred once. The rearrangement uses TRBV10-1 and TRBJ1-5, with D possibly TRBD1 on 5 matching bases. The CDR3 spans 14 residues. The germline V and J ends were trimmed by 0 bases and 4 bases, with 7 bases remaining between them. Germline loops: CDR1 WNHNN, CDR2 SYGVQD (reference sequence). CDR3 sequence (DNA): TGCGCCAGCAGTGAGTCCGGGGGTAATCAGCCCCAGCATTTT. This translates into CASSESGGNQPQHF.

V is TRBV27 and J is TRBJ2-1, with a weak D call TRBD1 (5 bases). The V and J ends lost 2 bases and 4 bases respectively, with 9 bases between them. Germline V CDR1 and CDR2: MNHEY, SMNVEV (reference sequence). This CDR3 contains 14 residues. The CDR3 sequence is CASSLRQSYNEQFF. In DNA form, the CDR3 reads TGTGCCAGCAGTTTACGACAGTCGTACAATGAGCAGTTCTTC.

The V call is TRBV5-6, the J call TRBJ2-7; D perhaps matches TRBD2 (5 bases). Trimming left V 4 bases short and J 5 bases short, with 25 bases between. The germline V gene encodes CDR1 SGHDT and CDR2 YYEEEE. The length of the CDR3 is 17 residues. The CDR3 DNA sequence: TGTGCCAGCAGCCGACAAAGGACTCTCCGGTTCGGGCACGAGCAGTACTTC. Its translation is CASSRQRTLRFGHEQYF.

This sequence joins TRBV7-9 and TRBJ1-2; no definite D call. The CDR3 totals 14 residues. Between the trimmed V and J ends, which lost 1 base and 6 bases, there was a span of 12 bases. Per the germline V gene, CDR1 is SEHNR and CDR2 is FQNEAQ (reference sequence). The CDR3 loop reads CASSLEGPTHGYTF. The CDR3 nucleotides read TGTGCCAGCAGCTTAGAAGGCCCTACCCATGGCTACACCTTC. The full variable domain, rest sourced from reference TRBV7-9 and TRBJ1-2, is DTGVSQNPRHKITKRGQNVTFRCDPISEHNRLYWYRQTLGQGPEFLTYFQNEAQLEKSRLLSDRFSAERPKGSFSTLEIQRTEQGDSAMYLCASSLEGPTHGYTFGSGTRLTVV.

The rearrangement links TRBV6-5 to TRBJ2-2, with 11 bases identical to TRBD1. V was clipped by 6 bases and J by 7 bases; unmatched bases: 4. In germline, CDR1 is MNHEY, CDR2 SVGAGI. The CDR3 loop spans 14 amino acids. The DNA for the CDR3 is TGTGCCAGCAGGGGACAGGGGGGCGGCGGGGAGCTGTTTTTT. Protein sequence: CASRGQGGGGELFF.

This clone was seen a single time. The CDR3 DNA sequence: TGTGCCAGCAGCTTAGGGGATTGGGACCGGGAGACCCAGTACTTC. Its translation: CASSLGDWDRETQYF. This sequence joins TRBV7-9 and TRBJ2-5, with D possibly called TRBD1 or TRBD2 (5 bases each). From germline, CDR1 is SEHNR and CDR2 FQNEAQ (reference sequence). This CDR3 is built from 15 residues. Trimming took 1 base from V and 5 from J, leaving 14 bases between them. The whole variable domain, filled in from reference TRBV7-9 and TRBJ2-5, reads DTGVSQNPRHKITKRGQNVTFRCDPISEHNRLYWYRQTLGQGPEFLTYFQNEAQLEKSRLLSDRFSAERPKGSFSTLEIQRTEQGDSAMYLCASSLGDWDRETQYFGPGTRLLVL.

The chain joins TRBV28 to TRBJ2-4; D not certain. This CDR3 is built from 15 residues. The germline V and J ends were trimmed by 5 bases and 1 base, with 12 bases remaining between them. Germline V gives CDR1 MDHEN, CDR2 SYDVKM. Here the CDR3 reads CASSTGSYAKNIQYF. In DNA, the CDR3 is TGTGCCAGCAGTACTGGCTCATATGCCAAAAACATTCAGTACTTC.

The V gene is TRBV6-5, the J gene TRBJ2-7; TRBD1 aligns across 8 bases. V was pared by 2 bases and J by 7 bases, with 13 bases of the junction left unmatched. Germline values: CDR1 MNHEY, CDR2 SVGAGI. The CDR3 totals 16 residues. Here the CDR3 reads CASSYRGRQGAYEQYF. The CDR3 DNA follows: TGTGCCAGCAGTTACCGTGGGCGGCAGGGGGCGTATGAGCAGTACTTC.

This rearrangement joins TRBV27 to TRBJ2-5, with D perhaps matching TRBD1 (6 bases). Germline V gene lookup returns CDR1 MNHEY and CDR2 SMNVEV (reference sequence). CDR3 length: 16 residues. Trimming removed 1 base at V and 4 bases at J, with 16 bases between. The CDR3 sequence is CASSLFSNRDGETQYF. The CDR3 DNA sequence: TGTGCCAGCAGTTTATTCTCAAACAGGGATGGAGAGACCCAGTACTTC.

J is TRBJ2-7 and V is TRBV11-2; D possibly corresponds to TRBD2 (6 bases). CDR3 size: 14 residues. The germline gives CDR1 SGHAT, CDR2 FQNNGV. The V and J ends lost 5 bases and 2 bases respectively, with 13 bases between them. The DNA of the CDR3 is TGTGCCAGCAGCCCAGACGGGGGAACCTACGAGCAGTACTTC. Encoded protein: CASSPDGGTYEQYF.

The chain carries TRBV7-2 and TRBJ2-3, with D perhaps TRBD2 (6 bases). V was clipped by 1 base and J by 0 bases, with 8 bases between them. The CDR3 is made up of 15 amino acids. Germline V gene lookup returns CDR1 SGHTA and CDR2 FQGNSA. The chain's CDR3 is CASSLGGMSTDTQYF. In nucleotides, the CDR3 is TGTGCCAGCAGCTTAGGCGGGATGAGCACAGATACGCAGTATTTT.

The chain has TRBV28 and TRBJ2-1; 10 bases fit TRBD2. V shed 7 bases, J shed 0 bases, and the junction held 6 bases outside the gene matches. The CDR3 is 16 residues long. Germline CDR1 MDHEN, CDR2 SYDVKM. The CDR3 DNA sequence: TGTGCCAGCAACCTAGCGGGAGCCAGCTCCTACAATGAGCAGTTCTTC. Residues: CASNLAGASSYNEQFF.

The chain joins TRBV10-3 to TRBJ2-3; 10 bases agree with TRBD2. Trimming cost V 4 bases and J 4 bases; bases outside gene matches: 5. CDR1 ENHRY and CDR2 SYGVKD come from the germline V gene. The CDR3 consists of 15 residues. The CDR3 nucleotides read TGTGCCATCAGTGTAGTAGCGGGAGGCTCAGATACGCAGTATTTT. Protein product: CAISVVAGGSDTQYF.